This is a list of T cell receptor beta chains from one sample in a study of T cells after yellow fever vaccination. TCRdb processed the 5' RACE reads anew with MiXCR; each CDR3 protein has one entry. The sample holds 200,000 to 300,000 distinct CDR3 sequences, approximately 13% seen once. The sequenced sample was CD4+ T cells sorted from PBMCs, obtained 45 days after the yellow fever booster vaccination. The receptors originated from a young man who received the YFV17D yellow fever vaccine. The CDR3 runs from the conserved cysteine through the conserved F or W. D genes are given only for firm matches. A row's size may be missing; if present it is once, few, many or a size class.

v_gene	abundance	j_gene	d_gene	CDR3aa	CDR3nt
TRBV10-3	few	TRBJ2-1	TRBD2	CAISENPAGSSYNEQFF	TGTGCCATCAGTGAGAACCCAGCGGGGAGCTCCTACAATGAGCAGTTCTTC
TRBV7-2	-	TRBJ2-2	-	CASSLVASGELFF	TGTGCCAGCAGCTTAGTGGCTAGCGGGGAGCTGTTTTTT
TRBV4-1	few	TRBJ2-7	TRBD1	CASSPSRGHEQYF	TGCGCCAGCAGCCCGAGCAGGGGGCACGAGCAGTACTTC
TRBV7-2	-	TRBJ2-7	-	CASGVGRIYEQYF	TGTGCCAGTGGGGTGGGCCGAATATACGAGCAGTACTTC
TRBV27	few	TRBJ2-7	TRBD2	CASSLAGTSVHEQYF	TGTGCCAGCAGTTTAGCCGGGACTAGCGTACACGAGCAGTACTTC
TRBV23-1	-	TRBJ2-1	TRBD2	CASSRDYYYNEQFF	TGCGCCAGCAGTCGGGACTACTACTACAATGAGCAGTTCTTC
TRBV25-1	-	TRBJ2-7	TRBD1	CASSEFGDSKEQYF	TGTGCCAGCAGTGAATTCGGGGACAGTAAAGAGCAGTACTTC
TRBV2	-	TRBJ2-3	-	CASKRKGQIDTQYF	TGTGCCAGCAAAAGAAAAGGACAGATTGATACGCAGTATTTT
TRBV29-1	few	TRBJ2-7	TRBD2	CSVAGLAGGVETYEQYF	TGCAGCGTTGCCGGGCTAGCGGGAGGGGTAGAGACCTACGAGCAGTACTTC
TRBV29-1	-	TRBJ1-2	TRBD1	CSVERTGQNYGYTF	TGCAGCGTTGAAAGGACAGGGCAAAACTATGGCTACACCTTC
TRBV5-1	-	TRBJ1-1	TRBD1	CASSAGQGMNTEAFF	TGCGCCAGCAGCGCGGGACAGGGAATGAACACTGAAGCTTTCTTT
TRBV7-9	few	TRBJ1-5	-	CARLLVPVRPCQPQHF	TGTGCCAGACTGCTGGTCCCGGTCAGGCCTTGTCAGCCCCAGCATTTT
TRBV3-1	-	TRBJ2-7	TRBD2	CASSQGLGLASSYEQYF	TGTGCCAGCAGCCAAGGCTTAGGACTAGCGTCGTCCTACGAGCAGTACTTC
TRBV10-3	few	TRBJ2-7	TRBD1	CAISEWAQGNGYEQYF	TGTGCCATCAGTGAGTGGGCACAGGGGAACGGATACGAGCAGTACTTC
TRBV28	few	TRBJ2-7	-	CASSFRQLVPEQYF	TGTGCCAGCAGTTTCAGACAGTTGGTTCCCGAGCAGTACTTC
TRBV6-1	few	TRBJ1-1	TRBD1	CASSRDRGTTEAFF	TGTGCCAGCAGCCGGGACAGAGGGACCACTGAAGCTTTCTTT
TRBV5-4	-	TRBJ2-3	-	CASSPGQKDTQYF	TGTGCCAGCAGCCCAGGACAGAAGGATACGCAGTATTTT
TRBV20-1	few	TRBJ2-1	-	CSAAPAAGNYNEQFF	TGCAGTGCTGCCCCGGCGGCGGGAAACTACAATGAGCAGTTCTTC
TRBV10-3	few	TRBJ1-4	TRBD1	CAISFDRGGEKLFF	TGTGCCATCAGCTTCGACAGGGGTGGTGAAAAACTGTTTTTT
TRBV5-1	-	TRBJ2-5	-	CASSSGSETQYF	TGCGCCAGCAGTTCGGGGTCGGAGACCCAGTACTTC
TRBV14	few	TRBJ1-4	-	CASSRSGRVGEKLFF	TGTGCCAGCAGCCGATCAGGGAGAGTAGGTGAAAAACTGTTTTTT
TRBV18	few	TRBJ2-1	-	CASPGTMGQFF	TGTGCCAGCCCTGGGACCATGGGGCAGTTCTTC
TRBV20-1	few	TRBJ2-5	TRBD2	CSAPTPLAGETQYF	TGCAGTGCTCCCACGCCACTAGCGGGTGAGACCCAGTACTTC
TRBV10-2	many	TRBJ1-5	-	CASSELGRLNQPQHF	TGCGCCAGCAGTGAGCTCGGACGGTTAAATCAGCCCCAGCATTTT
TRBV6-5	few	TRBJ1-2	TRBD1	CASSYGQGEHLNYGYTF	TGTGCCAGCAGTTACGGGCAGGGGGAGCACCTAAACTATGGCTACACCTTC
TRBV15	-	TRBJ2-7	TRBD1	CATSVQGAPYEQYF	TGTGCCACCAGCGTTCAGGGGGCCCCCTACGAGCAGTACTTC
TRBV7-2	-	TRBJ2-5	-	CASSLGSGETQYF	TGTGCCAGCAGCTTAGGATCCGGAGAGACCCAGTACTTC
TRBV5-1	few	TRBJ2-4	TRBD2	CASSLASGRMGDIQYF	TGCGCCAGCAGCTTGGCTAGCGGGAGAATGGGGGACATTCAGTACTTC
TRBV20-1	-	TRBJ1-3	-	CSANDRYSGNTIYF	TGCAGTGCTAATGACCGATACTCTGGAAACACCATATATTTT